This TCR beta chain was captured in a study of response to subunit inactivated influenza vaccine. Whole-study results and caveats: After each seasonal influenza vaccination, few new T cells are recruited, the authors suggested.

The CDR3 has 17 residues. With 1 base removed from V and 0 bases from J, the gap between germline ends came to 14 bases. The germline V gene has CDR1 SGDLS and CDR2 YYNGEE. About this clonotype: The antigen is unknown.

TCRdb processed the RT-PCR reads anew with MiXCR; each CDR3 protein has one entry. The table has 250,000 to 350,000 distinct CDR3 sequences, about 20% seen once; the top ten hold 9% to 12%. J is TRBJ2-1 and V is TRBV9; no reliable D call. This TCR derives from a man aged 50-75 years who received an inactivated influenza vaccine. The sequences come from PBMCs from blood, collected less than 22 months after vaccination. In DNA form, the CDR3 reads TGTGCCAGCAGCGTATCCGCCCCGGCAGGCTCCTACAATGAGCAGTTCTTC. This encodes CASSVSAPAGSYNEQFF.